A single sample is the source of the 14 T cell receptor beta chains below, sequenced in a study of EBV T-cell therapy then PD-1 blockade in nasopharyngeal carcinoma. Treatment defined: AdE1-LMPpoly-expanded autologous EBV-specific T-cell therapy followed by anti-PD-1 nivolumab. No antigen has been assigned to these receptors. Clones were read by immunoSEQ multiplex PCR, and TCRdb kept only the in-frame ones, dropping some. Of tens of thousands of clones listed, over 70% were seen once; the top ten hold roughly 29%. The sample consisted of CD8+ T cells from blood, taken around day 60 from a patient whose treatment included autologous EBV-specific T cells and nivolumab. These receptors were obtained from a man in his forties with nasopharyngeal carcinoma.

V gene TRBV6-5 combines with J gene TRBJ2-5, with TRBD1 matching over 9 bases. The V gene end was trimmed by 7 bases and the J gene end by 0 bases; junction bases not matched to a gene: 6. Germline CDR1 reads MNHEY; CDR2 reads SVGAGI. The CDR3 sequence is 15 residues long. CDR3 amino acids: CASIPGTGNQETQYF. CDR3 nucleotides: TGTGCCAGCATTCCCGGGACAGGGAACCAAGAGACCCAGTACTTC.

This chain links TRBV6-5 with TRBJ2-7, with a tentative D call TRBD2 (7 bases). V lost 0 bases and J 5 bases, leaving 11 bases between the germline ends. Per the germline V gene, CDR1 is MNHEY and CDR2 is SVGAGI. This CDR3 is 14 amino acids long. This chain's CDR3 is CASSYSLGGDEQYF. In DNA form, the CDR3 reads TGTGCCAGCAGTTACTCGCTAGGGGGGGACGAGCAGTACTTC.

The chain has TRBV16 and TRBJ2-1; TRBD2 matches at 12 bases. The CDR3 sequence is 17 residues long. The germline V gene encodes CDR1 KGHSY and CDR2 FQNENV. The V segment lost 5 bases and the J segment 6 bases; nucleotides outside the gene matches: 11. The CDR3 spells CASSKISLAGGSNEQFF. In DNA form, the CDR3 reads TGTGCCAGCAGCAAAATCTCCCTAGCGGGGGGGTCCAATGAGCAGTTCTTC.

The chain recombines TRBV6-1 with TRBJ2-3; D could derive from TRBD1 or TRBD2 (5 bases each). The germline gives CDR1 MNHNS, CDR2 SASEGT. V gave up 2 bases and J gave up 5 bases, with 14 bases separating them. The CDR3 is 15 residues long. CDR3 sequence reads: CASSELGGTGDTQYF. For the CDR3, the DNA is TGTGCCAGCAGTGAACTTGGGGGAACGGGAGATACGCAGTATTTT.

The V and J genes are TRBV4-1 and TRBJ2-7; 9 bases align to TRBD2. From germline, CDR1 is MGHRA and CDR2 YSYEKL. The CDR3 totals 16 residues. Unmatched junction bases numbered 9, after V lost 0 bases and J lost 6 bases. CDR3 nucleotides: TGCGCCAGCAGCCAAGATCATGCGGGGGGGCGGTTCGAGCAGTACTTC. Translation gives CASSQDHAGGRFEQYF.

The CDR3 nucleotides are TGTGCCAGCAGCCTCATGCGCTCTGGAAACACCATATATTTT. This translates into CASSLMRSGNTIYF. The V gene is TRBV7-2, the J gene TRBJ1-3, with D uncertain. This CDR3 spans 14 amino acids. The V end was cut by 5 bases, the J end by 0 bases, with 8 bases between. Germline V lookup: CDR1 SGHTA, CDR2 FQGNSA.

The V call is TRBV28, the J call TRBJ1-1; the D gene is possibly TRBD1 (5 bases). CDR3 length: 15 residues. V lost 5 bases and J 1 base, leaving 14 bases between the germline ends. Germline-derived CDR1 and CDR2 are MDHEN and SYDVKM. In nucleotides, the CDR3 is TGTGCCAGCAGTGCTCGACAGCAGAAGAACACTGAAGCTTTCTTT. Residues: CASSARQQKNTEAFF.

This chain links TRBV4-1 with TRBJ1-1; possible D gene TRBD1, 6 bases. The CDR3 totals 14 residues. The germline CDR1 and CDR2 sequences are MGHRA and YSYEKL. V was clipped by 6 bases and J by 4 bases, with 15 bases between them. CDR3 bases: TGCGCCAGCAGTTACAATCAGGGGACCACTGAAGCTTTCTTT. This translates into CASSYNQGTTEAFF.

The chain combines TRBV6-5 with TRBJ1-1, with no clear D. This CDR3 contains 12 residues. V was shortened by 2 bases and J by 5 bases, with 6 bases between the two germline ends. Per the germline V gene, CDR1 is MNHEY and CDR2 is SVGAGI. CDR3 sequence: CASSYEGTEAFF. DNA of the CDR3: TGTGCCAGCAGTTACGAGGGAACTGAAGCTTTCTTT.

The chain joins TRBV5-1 to TRBJ2-1; TRBD2 matches at 10 bases. V lost 4 bases and J lost 15; bases outside the gene matches: 10. Germline-derived CDR1 and CDR2 are SGHRS and YFSETQ. There are 13 residues in the CDR3. The chain's CDR3 is CASSETSGRPWFF. Written as DNA, the CDR3 is TGCGCCAGCAGCGAGACTAGCGGGCGCCCTTGGTTCTTC.

CDR3 bases: TGTGCCACCAGTGAGACGTCTAGCGGGGGAGCTGAGACCCAGTACTTC. Translating it yields CATSETSSGGAETQYF. The chain recombines TRBV24-1 with TRBJ2-5; 10 bases are shared with TRBD2. CDR1 is KGHDR and CDR2 is SFDVKD in the germline V gene. Unmatched junction bases numbered 9, after V lost 4 bases and J lost 5 bases. The CDR3 runs 16 residues.

This clone has just a few counts. The rearrangement links TRBV7-9 to TRBJ2-1; 10 bases align to TRBD2. V lost 5 bases, J lost 0 bases, and 7 bases stayed unmatched. This CDR3 is 17 amino acids long. Germline values: CDR1 SEHNR, CDR2 FQNEAQ (reference sequence). The CDR3 sequence is CASSARLAGSSYNEQFF. In nucleotides, the CDR3 is TGTGCCAGCAGCGCCAGACTAGCGGGTAGCTCCTACAATGAGCAGTTCTTC. The whole variable domain, remainder taken from reference TRBV7-9 and TRBJ2-1, is DTGVSQNPRHKITKRGQNVTFRCDPISEHNRLYWYRQTLGQGPEFLTYFQNEAQLEKSRLLSDRFSAERPKGSFSTLEIQRTEQGDSAMYLCASSARLAGSSYNEQFFGPGTRLTVL.

CDR3 residues: CASSVLGGTQYF. CDR3 DNA: TGTGCCAGCAGCGTCCTGGGGGGGACCCAGTACTTC. This rearrangement joins TRBV9 to TRBJ2-5, with a weak D call TRBD2 (6 bases). This CDR3 comprises 12 residues. V was shortened by 2 bases and J by 7 bases, with 9 bases between the two germline ends. In germline, CDR1 is SGDLS, CDR2 YYNGEE.

This clone was found once. V gene TRBV27 combines with J gene TRBJ2-3, with 8 bases fitting TRBD2. Germline values: CDR1 MNHEY, CDR2 SMNVEV (reference sequence). With V trimmed by 5 bases and J by 2 bases, 12 bases remained unmatched. There are 17 residues in the CDR3. The CDR3 loop is CASSLDPGGPITDTQYF. CDR3 nucleotide sequence: TGTGCCAGCAGTCTCGACCCGGGGGGGCCGATCACAGATACGCAGTATTTT.